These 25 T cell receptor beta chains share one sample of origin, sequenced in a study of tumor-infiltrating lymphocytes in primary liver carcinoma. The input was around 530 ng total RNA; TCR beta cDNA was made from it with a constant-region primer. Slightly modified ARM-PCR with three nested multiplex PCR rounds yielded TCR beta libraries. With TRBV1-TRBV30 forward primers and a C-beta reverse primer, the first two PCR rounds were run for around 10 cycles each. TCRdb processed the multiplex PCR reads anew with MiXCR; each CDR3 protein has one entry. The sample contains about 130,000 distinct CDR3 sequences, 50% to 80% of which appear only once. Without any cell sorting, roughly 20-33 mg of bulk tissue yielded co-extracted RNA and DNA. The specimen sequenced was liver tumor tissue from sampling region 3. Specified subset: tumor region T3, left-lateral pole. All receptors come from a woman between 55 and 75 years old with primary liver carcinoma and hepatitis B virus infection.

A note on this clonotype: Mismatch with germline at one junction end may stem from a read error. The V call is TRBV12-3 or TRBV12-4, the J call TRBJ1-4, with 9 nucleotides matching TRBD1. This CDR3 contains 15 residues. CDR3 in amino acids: CTSSSSGTGNEKLFF. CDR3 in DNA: TGTACCAGTAGTTCCTCCGGGACAGGGAATGAAAAACTGTTTTTT.

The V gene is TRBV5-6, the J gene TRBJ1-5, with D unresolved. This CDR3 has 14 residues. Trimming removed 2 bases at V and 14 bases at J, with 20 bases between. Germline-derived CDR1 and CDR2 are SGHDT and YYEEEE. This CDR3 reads CASSFWGFNQPKHF. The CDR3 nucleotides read TGTGCCAGCAGCTTTTGGGGTTTCAATCAGCCAAAGCATTTT.

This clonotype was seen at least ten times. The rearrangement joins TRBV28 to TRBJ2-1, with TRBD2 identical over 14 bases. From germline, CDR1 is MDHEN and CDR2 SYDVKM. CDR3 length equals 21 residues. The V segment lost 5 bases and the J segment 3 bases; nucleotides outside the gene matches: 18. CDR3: CASSLRPGTSGSSFFYNEQFF. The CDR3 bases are TGTGCCAGCAGTCTCCGTCCCGGGACTAGCGGGAGCTCCTTTTTCTACAATGAGCAGTTCTTC.

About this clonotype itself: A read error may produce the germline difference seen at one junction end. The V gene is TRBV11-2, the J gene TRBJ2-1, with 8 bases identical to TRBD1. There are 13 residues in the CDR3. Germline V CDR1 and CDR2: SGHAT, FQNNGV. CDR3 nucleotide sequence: TGTGCCAGCAGCTTGGACAGGGACGATCGGCAGATCTTC. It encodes CASSLDRDDRQIF. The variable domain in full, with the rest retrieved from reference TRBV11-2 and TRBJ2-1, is EAGVAQSPRYKIIEKRQSVAFWCNPISGHATLYWYQQILGQGPKLLIQFQNNGVVDDSQLPKDRFSAERLKGVDSTLKIQPAKLEDSAVYLCASSLDRDDRQIFGPGTRLTVL.

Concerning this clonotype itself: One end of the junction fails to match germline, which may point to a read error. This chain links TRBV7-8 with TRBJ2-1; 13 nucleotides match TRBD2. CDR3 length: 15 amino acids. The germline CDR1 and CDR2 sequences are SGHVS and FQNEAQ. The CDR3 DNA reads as TGTGCCAGCAGATACGGGACTAGCGGGACTCATAAGCAGTCCTTC. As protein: CASRYGTSGTHKQSF.

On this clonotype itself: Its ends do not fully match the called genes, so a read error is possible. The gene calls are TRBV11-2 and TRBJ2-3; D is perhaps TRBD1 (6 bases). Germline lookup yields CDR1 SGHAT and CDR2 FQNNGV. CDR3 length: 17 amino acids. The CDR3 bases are TGTGCCAGCGGCCCGGCCCCCAGGGGCAAAGGAACATATACTCAGTATTTT. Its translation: CASGPAPRGKGTYTQYF.

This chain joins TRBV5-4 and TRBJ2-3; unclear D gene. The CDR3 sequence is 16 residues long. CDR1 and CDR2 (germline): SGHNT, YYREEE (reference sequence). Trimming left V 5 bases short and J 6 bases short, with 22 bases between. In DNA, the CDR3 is TGTGCCAGCAGATTTGAGAGCGAGAGGATGGGGGATACGCAGTATTTT. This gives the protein CASRFESERMGDTQYF.

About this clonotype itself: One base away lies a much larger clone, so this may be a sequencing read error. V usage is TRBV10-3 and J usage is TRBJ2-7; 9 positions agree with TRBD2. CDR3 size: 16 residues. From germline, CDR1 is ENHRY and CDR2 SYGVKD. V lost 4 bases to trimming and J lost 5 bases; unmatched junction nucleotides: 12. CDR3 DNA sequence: TGTGCCATCAGTGGGGGAGGTAGCGGGAGTCCGAACGAGCAGTACTTC. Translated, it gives CAISGGGSGSPNEQYF.

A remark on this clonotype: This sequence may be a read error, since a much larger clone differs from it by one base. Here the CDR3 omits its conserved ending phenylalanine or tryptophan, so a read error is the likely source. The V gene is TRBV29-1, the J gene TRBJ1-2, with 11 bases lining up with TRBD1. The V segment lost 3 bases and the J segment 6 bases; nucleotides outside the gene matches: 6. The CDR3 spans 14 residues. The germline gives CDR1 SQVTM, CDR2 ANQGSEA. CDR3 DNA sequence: TGCAGCGTTGAGTTCGGGACAGGGGGGAATGGCTACACCGTC. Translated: CSVEFGTGGNGYTV.

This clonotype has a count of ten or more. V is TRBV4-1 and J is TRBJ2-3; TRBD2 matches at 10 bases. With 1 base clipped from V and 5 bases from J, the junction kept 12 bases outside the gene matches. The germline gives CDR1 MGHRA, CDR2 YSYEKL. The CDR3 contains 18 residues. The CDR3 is CASSQVRVAGGIGDTQYF. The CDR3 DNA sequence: TGCGCCAGCAGCCAAGTCCGGGTAGCGGGGGGAATAGGAGATACGCAGTATTTT.

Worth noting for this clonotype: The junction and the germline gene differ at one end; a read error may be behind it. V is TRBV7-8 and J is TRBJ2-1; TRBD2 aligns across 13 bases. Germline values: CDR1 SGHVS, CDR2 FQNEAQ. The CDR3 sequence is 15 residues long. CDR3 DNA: TGTGCTAGCATATACGGGACTAGCGGGACTCATGAGCAGTTCTTC. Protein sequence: CASIYGTSGTHEQFF.

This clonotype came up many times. The CDR3 DNA reads as TGTGCCAGCAGTTATCCGGGGGGCAATCAGCCCCAGCATTTT. Protein product: CASSYPGGNQPQHF. The chain combines TRBV6-6 with TRBJ1-5; maybe TRBD1 (5 bases). The germline CDR1 and CDR2 sequences are MNHNY and SVGAGI (reference sequence). CDR3 length: 14 residues. Trimming removed 3 bases at V and 2 bases at J, with 8 bases between.

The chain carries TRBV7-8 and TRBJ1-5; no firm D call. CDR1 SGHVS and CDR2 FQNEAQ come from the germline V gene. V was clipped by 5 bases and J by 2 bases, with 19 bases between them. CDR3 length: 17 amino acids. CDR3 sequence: CASSAPLERVGNQPQHF. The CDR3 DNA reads TGTGCCAGCAGCGCCCCATTGGAGCGAGTGGGCAATCAGCCCCAGCATTTT.

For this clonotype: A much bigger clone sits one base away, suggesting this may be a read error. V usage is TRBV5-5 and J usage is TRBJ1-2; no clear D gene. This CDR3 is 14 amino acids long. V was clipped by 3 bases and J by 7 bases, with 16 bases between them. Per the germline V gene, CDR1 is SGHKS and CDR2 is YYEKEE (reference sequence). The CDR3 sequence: CASSSWGREGGYTF. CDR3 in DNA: TGTGCCAGCAGCTCGTGGGGAAGGGAAGGTGGCTACACCTTC.

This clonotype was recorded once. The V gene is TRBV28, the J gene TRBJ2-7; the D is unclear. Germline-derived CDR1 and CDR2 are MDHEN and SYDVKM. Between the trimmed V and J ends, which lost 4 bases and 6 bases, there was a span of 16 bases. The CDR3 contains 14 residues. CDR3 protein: CASSSIYFFSEQYF. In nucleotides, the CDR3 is TGTGCCAGCAGTTCCATTTACTTTTTCTCCGAGCAGTACTTC.

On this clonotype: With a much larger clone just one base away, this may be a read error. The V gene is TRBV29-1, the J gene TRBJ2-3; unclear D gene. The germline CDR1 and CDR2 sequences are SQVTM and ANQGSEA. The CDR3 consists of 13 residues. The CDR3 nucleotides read TGCGGCCTAAGCCTCCAGGCCACAGATACGCAGTATTTT. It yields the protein CGLSLQATDTQYF.

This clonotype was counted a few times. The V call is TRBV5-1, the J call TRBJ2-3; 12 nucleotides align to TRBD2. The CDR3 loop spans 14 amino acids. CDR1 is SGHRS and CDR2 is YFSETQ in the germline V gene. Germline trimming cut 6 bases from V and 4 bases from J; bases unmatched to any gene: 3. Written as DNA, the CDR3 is TGCGCCAGCACTAGCGGGAGGGCGGCAGATACGCAGTATTTT. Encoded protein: CASTSGRAADTQYF.

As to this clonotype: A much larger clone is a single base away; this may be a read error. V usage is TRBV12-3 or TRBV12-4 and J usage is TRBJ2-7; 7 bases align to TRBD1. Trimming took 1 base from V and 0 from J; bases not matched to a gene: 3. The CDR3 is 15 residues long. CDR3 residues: CASSLVQGTSYEQYF. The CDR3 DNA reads TGTGCCAGCAGTTTAGTACAGGGGACCTCCTACGAGCAGTACTTC.

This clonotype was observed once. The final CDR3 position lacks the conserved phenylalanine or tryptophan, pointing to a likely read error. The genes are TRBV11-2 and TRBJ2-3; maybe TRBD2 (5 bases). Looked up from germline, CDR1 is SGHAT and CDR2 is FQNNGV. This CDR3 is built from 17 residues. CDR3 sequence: CVSSLAMGRRNTDTQYS. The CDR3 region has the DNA TGTGTCAGCAGCTTAGCAATGGGGAGAAGGAACACAGATACGCAGTATTCT.

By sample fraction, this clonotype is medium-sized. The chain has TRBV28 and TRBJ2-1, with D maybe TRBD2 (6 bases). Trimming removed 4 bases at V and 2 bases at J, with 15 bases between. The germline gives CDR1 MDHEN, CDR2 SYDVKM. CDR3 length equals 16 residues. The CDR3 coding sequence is TGTGCCAGCAGTTCTCCAGTCGGGGGTACCTACAATGAGCAGTTCTTC. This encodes CASSSPVGGTYNEQFF.

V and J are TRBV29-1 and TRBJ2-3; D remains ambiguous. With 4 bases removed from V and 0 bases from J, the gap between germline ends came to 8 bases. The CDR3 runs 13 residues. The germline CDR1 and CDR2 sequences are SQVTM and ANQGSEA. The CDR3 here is CSVGVTSTDTQYF. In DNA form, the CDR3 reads TGCAGCGTTGGGGTAACTAGCACAGATACGCAGTATTTT.

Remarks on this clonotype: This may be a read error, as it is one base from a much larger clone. CDR3 DNA sequence: TGTGCCAGCGGTCGCCCCCCGGAGAGCAATCAGCCCCAGCATTTT. Residues: CASGRPPESNQPQHF. The gene calls are TRBV6-1 and TRBJ1-5; D unclear. Germline values: CDR1 MNHNS, CDR2 SASEGT. The CDR3 sequence is 15 residues long. The V and J ends lost 8 bases and 1 base respectively, with 15 bases between them.

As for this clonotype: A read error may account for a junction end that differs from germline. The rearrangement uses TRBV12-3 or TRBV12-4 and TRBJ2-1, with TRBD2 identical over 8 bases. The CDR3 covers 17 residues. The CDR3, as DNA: TGTGCCAGCAGCCCCACCGGTAACGGGAGGGCCTACAATGAGCAGTTATTC. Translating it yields CASSPTGNGRAYNEQLF.

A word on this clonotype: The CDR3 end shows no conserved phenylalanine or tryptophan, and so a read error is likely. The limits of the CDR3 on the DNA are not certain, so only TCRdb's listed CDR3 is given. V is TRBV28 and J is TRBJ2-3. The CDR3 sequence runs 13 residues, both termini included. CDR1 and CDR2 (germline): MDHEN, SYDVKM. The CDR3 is CASSPHGFPLGYL.

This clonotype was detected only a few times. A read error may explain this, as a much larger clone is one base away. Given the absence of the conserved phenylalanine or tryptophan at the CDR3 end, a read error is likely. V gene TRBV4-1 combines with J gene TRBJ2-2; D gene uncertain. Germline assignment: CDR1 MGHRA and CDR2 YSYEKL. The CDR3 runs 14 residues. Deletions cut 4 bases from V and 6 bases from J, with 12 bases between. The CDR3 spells CASSLISAPGELFS. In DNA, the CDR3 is TGCGCCAGCAGCCTCATCTCCGCACCCGGGGAGCTGTTTTCT.